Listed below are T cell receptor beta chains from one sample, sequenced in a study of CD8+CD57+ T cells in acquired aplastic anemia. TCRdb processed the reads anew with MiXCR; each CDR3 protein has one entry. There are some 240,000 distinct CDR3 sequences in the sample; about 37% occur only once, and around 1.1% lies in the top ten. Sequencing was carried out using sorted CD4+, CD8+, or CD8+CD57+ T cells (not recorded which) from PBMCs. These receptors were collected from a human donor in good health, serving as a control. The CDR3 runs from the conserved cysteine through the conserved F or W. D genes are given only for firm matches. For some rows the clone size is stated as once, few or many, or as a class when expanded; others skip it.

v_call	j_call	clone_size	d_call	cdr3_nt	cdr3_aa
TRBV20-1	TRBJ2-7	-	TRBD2	TGCAGCGCCGCCGGGACTAGCGGTACGTACGAGCAGTACTTC	CSAAGTSGTYEQYF
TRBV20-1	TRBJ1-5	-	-	TGCAGTGCTAGAGATCCTCGGGGGGTGAATAGCAATCAGCCCCAGCATTTT	CSARDPRGVNSNQPQHF
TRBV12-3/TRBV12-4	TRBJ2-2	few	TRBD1	TGTGCCAGCAGTACCCGGACAGGTCACAACGGGGAGCTGTTTTTT	CASSTRTGHNGELFF
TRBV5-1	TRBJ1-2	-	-	TGCGCCAGCAGCTGGGGGGGGCAAGATGGCTACACCTTC	CASSWGGQDGYTF
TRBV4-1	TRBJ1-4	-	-	TGCGCCAGCAGCCACTGGAAAAATGAAAAACTGTTTTTT	CASSHWKNEKLFF
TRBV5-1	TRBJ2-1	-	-	TGCGCCAGCAGCTTGGTTGCCCACGATGAGCAGTTCTTC	CASSLVAHDEQFF
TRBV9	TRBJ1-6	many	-	TGTGCCAGCAGCGTAGTAGGAGGGCTGGGTTCACCCCTCCACTTT	CASSVVGGLGSPLHF
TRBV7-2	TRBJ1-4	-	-	TGTGCCAGCAGCTTAGGGGCGGGTACAACTAATGAAAAACTGTTTTTT	CASSLGAGTTNEKLFF
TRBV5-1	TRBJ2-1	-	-	TGCGCCAGCAGCCCCATCGAGGATGAGCAGTTCTTC	CASSPIEDEQFF
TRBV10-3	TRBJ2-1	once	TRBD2	TGTGCCAGCAGTCCCCGGGGAGGGGTTCCCTACAATGAGCAGTTCTTC	CASSPRGGVPYNEQFF
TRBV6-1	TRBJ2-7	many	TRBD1	TGTGCCAGCAGAATTCTCCGGGACAGATCCTACGAGCAGTACTTC	CASRILRDRSYEQYF
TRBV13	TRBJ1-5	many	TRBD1	TGTGCCAGCAGCCGGGGACAGATCAATCAGCCCCAGCATTTT	CASSRGQINQPQHF
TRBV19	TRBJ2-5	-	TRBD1	TGTGCCAGTAGTACCCGAAGGGGGCCGCAAGAGACCCAGTACTTC	CASSTRRGPQETQYF
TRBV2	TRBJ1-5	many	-	TGTGCCAGCAGGCAGGGTCAGAGCAATCAGCCCCAGCATTTT	CASRQGQSNQPQHF